Each of the 20 T cell receptor beta chains below was sequenced from the same sample in a study of cytomegalovirus exposure and HLA in healthy donors. A multiplex PCR was run with 60 Vbeta primers and 13 Jbeta primers. TCRdb keeps only in-frame clones here, not all; method: immunoSEQ multiplex PCR. The profile covers 150,000 to 200,000 clones, with around 80% appearing a single time and around 9% taken by the ten largest. The specimen sequenced was PBMCs. These receptors were taken from a male donor in good health and CMV-seropositive.

This chain links TRBV28 with TRBJ2-1, with 16 bases fitting TRBD2. Trimming took 8 bases from V and 8 from J; bases not matched to a gene: 9. CDR3 size: 16 residues. The germline V gene has CDR1 MDHEN and CDR2 SYDVKM. The CDR3: CASGYPGTSGRDEQFF. CDR3 bases: TGTGCCAGCGGGTACCCCGGGACTAGCGGGAGGGATGAGCAGTTCTTC.

The chain is built from TRBV5-1 and TRBJ2-4; 8 bases are a match to TRBD1. Looked up from germline, CDR1 is SGHRS and CDR2 is YFSETQ. V dropped 5 bases and J dropped 3; count of bases not matched to a gene: 7. This CDR3 has 15 residues. In nucleotides, the CDR3 is TGCGCCAGCAGACAGGGGGATTGGGACAAAAACATTCAGTACTTC. Amino acid sequence: CASRQGDWDKNIQYF.

In regard to this clone: Mismatch with germline at one junction end may stem from a read error. This chain connects TRBV18 to TRBJ2-1, with a weak D call TRBD2 (5 bases). This CDR3 contains 14 residues. Germline V lookup: CDR1 KGHSH, CDR2 LQKENI. The CDR3 is CASSPQGGENEQFF. CDR3 sequence (DNA): TGTGCCAGCTCTCCACAAGGAGGTGAAAATGAGCAGTTCTTC.

This chain links TRBV7-2 with TRBJ2-5; 10 bases match TRBD2. This CDR3 has 15 residues. Germline values: CDR1 SGHTA, CDR2 FQGNSA. Trimming cost V 3 bases and J 5 bases; bases outside gene matches: 6. For the CDR3, the DNA is TGTGCCAGCAGCTTTGGACTAGCGGTGGGGGAGACCCAGTACTTC. Translating it yields CASSFGLAVGETQYF.

In nucleotides, the CDR3 is TGCGCCAGCAGCCAAGAACTAGCGGTATACAATGAGCAGTTCTTC. Its protein product is CASSQELAVYNEQFF. The chain is built from TRBV4-3 and TRBJ2-1; 8 positions match TRBD2. This CDR3 is built from 15 residues. J gave up 4 bases and V 0 bases, and 2 bases lay outside the gene matches. The germline CDR1 and CDR2 sequences are LGHNA and YSLEER.

The V and J genes are TRBV13 and TRBJ2-7, with 9 bases identical to TRBD2. Trimming cost V 5 bases and J 7 bases; bases outside gene matches: 12. Germline V gives CDR1 PRHDT, CDR2 FYEKMQ (reference sequence). CDR3 length: 15 residues. The CDR3 nucleotides read TGTGCCAGCAGCCAATTAGCGGGGGCAACTATAGAGCAGTACTTC. Translated, it gives CASSQLAGATIEQYF.

J is TRBJ2-7 and V is TRBV14; 10 positions agree with TRBD1. The length of the CDR3 is 15 residues. Germline V gene data show CDR1 as SGHDN and CDR2 as FVKESK. V lost 1 base and J lost 3; bases outside the gene matches: 3. CDR3 nucleotides: TGTGCCAGCAGCCAAGGGGGGACAGGGGTCTACGAGCAGTACTTC. It specifies CASSQGGTGVYEQYF.

The chain employs TRBV14 and TRBJ2-4, with 10 bases matching TRBD2. Germline V gene data show CDR1 as SGHDN and CDR2 as FVKESK. Trimming at V came to 3 bases and at J to 1 base, leaving 3 bases not matched to a gene. The CDR3 runs to 16 residues. The CDR3 DNA reads as TGTGCCAGCAGCCAGGCTAGCGGGAGTGCCAAAAACATTCAGTACTTC. Translation gives CASSQASGSAKNIQYF. Filled out from reference TRBV14 and TRBJ2-4, the complete variable domain reads EAGVTQFPSHSVIEKGQTVTLRCDPISGHDNLYWYRRVMGKEIKFLLHFVKESKQDESGMPNNRFLAERTGGTYSTLKVQPAELEDSGVYFCASSQASGSAKNIQYFGAGTRLSVL.

V usage is TRBV5-1 and J usage is TRBJ1-5, with D perhaps matching TRBD1 (6 bases). V lost 0 bases and J 5 bases, leaving 12 bases between the germline ends. This CDR3 has 15 amino acids. Germline CDR1 reads SGHRS; CDR2 reads YFSETQ. The CDR3 region is CASSLAGAGDQPQHF. The CDR3, as DNA: TGCGCCAGCAGCTTGGCAGGGGCGGGGGATCAGCCCCAGCATTTT. The entire variable domain, with the rest obtained from reference TRBV5-1 and TRBJ1-5, is as follows: KAGVTQTPRYLIKTRGQQVTLSCSPISGHRSVSWYQQTPGQGLQFLFEYFSETQRNKGNFPGRFSGRQFSNSRSEMNVSTLELGDSALYLCASSLAGAGDQPQHFGDGTRLSIL.

V usage is TRBV27 and J usage is TRBJ2-7, with 8 bases lining up with TRBD1. The CDR3 extends over 15 amino acids. The germline gives CDR1 MNHEY, CDR2 SMNVEV (reference sequence). V lost 5 bases and J lost 3; bases outside the gene matches: 9. For the CDR3, the DNA is TGTGCCAGCAGTAATCCGGGACAGGACTTCTACGAGCAGTACTTC. Amino acids: CASSNPGQDFYEQYF.

Of note for this clone: The sample has other DNA sequences that encode this CDR3 too. This chain links TRBV30 with TRBJ1-5; no reliable D call. This CDR3 is built from 13 residues. The germline CDR1 and CDR2 sequences are GTSNPN and SVGIG (reference sequence). The V and J ends lost 0 bases and 5 bases respectively, with 8 bases between them. The DNA of the CDR3 is TGTGCCTGGAGTGTCGGTCTTGATCAGCCCCAGCATTTT. This codes for CAWSVGLDQPQHF.

The rearrangement links TRBV5-1 to TRBJ2-3; maybe TRBD2 (6 bases). The CDR3 totals 12 residues. Germline CDR1 SGHRS, CDR2 YFSETQ. V dropped 5 bases and J dropped 4 bases, with 8 bases sitting between them. CDR3 DNA: TGCGCCAGCAGTCGGGGGTCAGATACGCAGTATTTT. Protein: CASSRGSDTQYF.

V usage is TRBV2 and J usage is TRBJ1-1, with 7 bases matching TRBD1. CDR1 and CDR2 from the germline V gene are SNHLY and FYNNEI. The trim removed 10 bases at V and 1 base at J, leaving 9 bases unmatched. The CDR3 length is 14 residues. The CDR3 DNA reads TGTGCCATCCCTCCGGGGGACAGGAACACTGAAGCTTTCTTT. It codes for CAIPPGDRNTEAFF.

This clone came up a few times. The chain is built from TRBV14 and TRBJ2-7; D may be TRBD1 (5 bases). Looked up from germline, CDR1 is SGHDN and CDR2 is FVKESK. CDR3 size: 11 residues. V lost 3 bases to trimming and J lost 7 bases, with 7 bases between them. CDR3 nucleotides: TGTGCCAGCAGCCACCGGACAGAGCAGTACTTC. Protein: CASSHRTEQYF.

The chain employs TRBV28 and TRBJ1-5, with a tentative D call TRBD1 (5 bases). Germline CDR1 is MDHEN and CDR2 is SYDVKM. CDR3 length: 14 residues. V was trimmed by 2 bases and J by 7 bases, leaving 12 bases between them. The CDR3 is CASSLKLGGQPQHF. CDR3 in DNA: TGTGCCAGCAGTTTAAAGTTGGGGGGGCAGCCCCAGCATTTT.

Points on this clone: Relative to the germline gene, one junction end is altered; a read error may explain this. This chain uses TRBV19 with TRBJ2-6; 11 bases agree with TRBD1. The CDR3 has 17 residues. In germline, CDR1 is LNHDA, CDR2 SQIVND (reference sequence). CDR3 bases: TGTGCCAGTAGTAGGACAGGGGGCGACTCTGGGGCCAACGGCCTGACTTTC. Translation gives CASSRTGGDSGANGLTF.

The chain uses TRBV5-1 and TRBJ1-1, with D perhaps matching TRBD1 (6 bases). The CDR3 length is 14 residues. Trimming removed 4 bases at V and 4 bases at J, with 14 bases between. Germline CDR1 SGHRS, CDR2 YFSETQ. The CDR3 sequence is CASSPTGGPTEAFF. DNA for the CDR3: TGCGCCAGCAGCCCGACGGGGGGGCCCACTGAAGCTTTCTTT. The whole variable domain, filled in from reference TRBV5-1 and TRBJ1-1, reads KAGVTQTPRYLIKTRGQQVTLSCSPISGHRSVSWYQQTPGQGLQFLFEYFSETQRNKGNFPGRFSGRQFSNSRSEMNVSTLELGDSALYLCASSPTGGPTEAFFGQGTRLTVV.

The chain recombines TRBV28 with TRBJ2-1; the D is unclear. Deletions cut 2 bases from V and 0 bases from J, with 5 bases between. In germline, CDR1 is MDHEN, CDR2 SYDVKM. The CDR3 sequence is 14 residues long. CDR3 nucleotides: TGTGCCAGCAGTTTACTGAGCTCCTACAATGAGCAGTTCTTC. Translated, it gives CASSLLSSYNEQFF.

This sequence joins TRBV7-2 and TRBJ1-1; tentatively, D is TRBD1 (5 bases). Germline CDR1 and CDR2: SGHTA and FQGNSA. The length of the CDR3 is 15 residues. V shed 5 bases and J shed 0 bases, with 13 bases lying between them. The CDR3 nucleotides are TGTGCCAGCAGCGGCGGCCCGACAGTGAACACTGAAGCTTTCTTT. Translated: CASSGGPTVNTEAFF.

The J gene is TRBJ1-4, the V gene TRBV18; D is ambiguous. CDR3 size: 13 residues. Trimming removed 3 bases at V and 7 bases at J, with 9 bases between. Germline-derived CDR1 and CDR2 are KGHSH and LQKENI. The CDR3 region is CASSPGVVEKLFF. The CDR3 DNA reads TGTGCCAGCTCACCTGGAGTGGTTGAAAAACTGTTTTTT.